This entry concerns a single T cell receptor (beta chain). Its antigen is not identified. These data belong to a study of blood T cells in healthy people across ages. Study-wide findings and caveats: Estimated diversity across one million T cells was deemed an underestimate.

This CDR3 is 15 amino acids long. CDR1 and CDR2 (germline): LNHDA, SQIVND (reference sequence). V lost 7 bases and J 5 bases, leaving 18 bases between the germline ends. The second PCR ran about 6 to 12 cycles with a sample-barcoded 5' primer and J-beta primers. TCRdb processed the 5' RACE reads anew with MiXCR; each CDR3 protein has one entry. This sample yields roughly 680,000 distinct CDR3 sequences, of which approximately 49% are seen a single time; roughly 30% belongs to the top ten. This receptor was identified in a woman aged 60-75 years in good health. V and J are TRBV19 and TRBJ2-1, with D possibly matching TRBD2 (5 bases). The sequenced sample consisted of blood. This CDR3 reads CASTPSGGDDNEQFF. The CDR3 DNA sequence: TGTGCCAGTACCCCCAGCGGCGGCGATGACAATGAGCAGTTCTTC.